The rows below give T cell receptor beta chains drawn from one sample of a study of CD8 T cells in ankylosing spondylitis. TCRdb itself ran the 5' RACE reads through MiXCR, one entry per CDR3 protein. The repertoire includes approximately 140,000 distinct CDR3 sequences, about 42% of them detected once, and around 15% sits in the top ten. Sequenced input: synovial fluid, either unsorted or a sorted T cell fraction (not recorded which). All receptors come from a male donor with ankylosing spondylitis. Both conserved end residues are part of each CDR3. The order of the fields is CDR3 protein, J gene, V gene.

cdr3_aa: CASSFGLTSYNTEAFF
j_call: TRBJ1-1
v_call: TRBV5-1

cdr3_aa: CASSLCRECFYNEQFF
j_call: TRBJ2-1
v_call: TRBV12-3/TRBV12-4

cdr3_aa: CASSLDGLLMRGYTF
j_call: TRBJ1-2
v_call: TRBV11-2

cdr3_aa: CASSLRQGDIYEQYF
j_call: TRBJ2-7
v_call: TRBV11-2

cdr3_aa: CAISRDRGRRGNTIYF
j_call: TRBJ1-3
v_call: TRBV10-3

cdr3_aa: CSAREVQDTEAFF
j_call: TRBJ1-1
v_call: TRBV20-1

cdr3_aa: CAISRRGSSGNTIYF
j_call: TRBJ1-3
v_call: TRBV10-3

cdr3_aa: CASSSRPGNTIYF
j_call: TRBJ1-3
v_call: TRBV10-2

cdr3_aa: CSVEAGVDELFF
j_call: TRBJ2-2
v_call: TRBV29-1

cdr3_aa: CASGLILLLGPHTDTQYF
j_call: TRBJ2-3
v_call: TRBV12-5

cdr3_aa: CAISLDGSYEQYF
j_call: TRBJ2-7
v_call: TRBV10-3

cdr3_aa: CASSRSSGNTIYF
j_call: TRBJ1-3
v_call: TRBV6-1

cdr3_aa: CASSYFGLAGDYEQYF
j_call: TRBJ2-7
v_call: TRBV6-5

cdr3_aa: CASSPKAGGPPETQYF
j_call: TRBJ2-5
v_call: TRBV3-1

cdr3_aa: CASSLMGLVPYNSPLHF
j_call: TRBJ1-6
v_call: TRBV27

cdr3_aa: CASRGDSSNEKLFF
j_call: TRBJ1-4
v_call: TRBV12-3/TRBV12-4

cdr3_aa: CASSYFGQGPYGYTF
j_call: TRBJ1-2
v_call: TRBV6-5

cdr3_aa: CASTERSNSPLHF
j_call: TRBJ1-6
v_call: TRBV2

cdr3_aa: CASSFGLRDSTDTQYF
j_call: TRBJ2-3
v_call: TRBV7-6

cdr3_aa: CASRARGPVLNTGELFF
j_call: TRBJ2-2
v_call: TRBV12-3/TRBV12-4

cdr3_aa: CASSPHPGLFF
j_call: TRBJ2-2
v_call: TRBV7-9

cdr3_aa: CASSILAGPGWGTDTQYF
j_call: TRBJ2-3
v_call: TRBV5-1

cdr3_aa: CATSRDLSGSNEQFF
j_call: TRBJ2-1
v_call: TRBV15

cdr3_aa: CASSLGGWTGELFF
j_call: TRBJ2-2
v_call: TRBV7-9

cdr3_aa: CASSAFPSARISGRRTDTQYF
j_call: TRBJ2-3
v_call: TRBV4-1

cdr3_aa: CASRAGTEYPYEQYF
j_call: TRBJ2-7
v_call: TRBV5-1

cdr3_aa: CASSNTGAATGELFF
j_call: TRBJ2-2
v_call: TRBV12-3/TRBV12-4

cdr3_aa: CASSLALAGVSYEQYF
j_call: TRBJ2-7
v_call: TRBV5-1

cdr3_aa: CASSTPSGDGEQFF
j_call: TRBJ2-1
v_call: TRBV7-9

cdr3_aa: CSARVEASGDYNEQFF
j_call: TRBJ2-1
v_call: TRBV20-1

cdr3_aa: CASSPPRGTEAFF
j_call: TRBJ1-1
v_call: TRBV9

cdr3_aa: CASSIDDSSYNEQFF
j_call: TRBJ2-1
v_call: TRBV6-5

cdr3_aa: CASSYDAGSTYNEQFF
j_call: TRBJ2-1
v_call: TRBV6-5

cdr3_aa: CASSEGEGGYGYTF
j_call: TRBJ1-2
v_call: TRBV6-1

cdr3_aa: CASSQTGSADTQYF
j_call: TRBJ2-3
v_call: TRBV7-9

cdr3_aa: CASSSNLPSGGPFSASYNEQFF
j_call: TRBJ2-1
v_call: TRBV7-1

cdr3_aa: CATSATWTGRNYEQYF
j_call: TRBJ2-7
v_call: TRBV15

cdr3_aa: CASSLPGLIPYNEQFF
j_call: TRBJ2-1
v_call: TRBV4-1

cdr3_aa: CATSASSRAGSEQYF
j_call: TRBJ2-7
v_call: TRBV15

cdr3_aa: CASSPPRTGVMNTEAFF
j_call: TRBJ1-1
v_call: TRBV3-1

cdr3_aa: CASRLGANSPLHF
j_call: TRBJ1-6
v_call: TRBV6-1

cdr3_aa: CASSTGTGFSPLHF
j_call: TRBJ1-6
v_call: TRBV27